Below are 21 T cell receptor beta chains sequenced from a single sample in a study of cytomegalovirus exposure and HLA in healthy donors. Amplification used 60 Vbeta primers and 13 Jbeta primers. Some clones are missing from TCRdb's copy, which holds only in-frame ones; the method was immunoSEQ multiplex PCR. The sample lists some 130,000 clones; 70% to 85% were seen once. Sequences were obtained from PBMCs. These receptors originate from a boy between 10 and 17 years old in good health and CMV-seronegative.

This clone was seen a few times. The V gene is TRBV14, the J gene TRBJ2-1; 7 nucleotides align to TRBD2. The junction had 9 bases not matched to a gene; V was cut back by 4 bases and J by 6 bases. The V gene's germline CDR1 is SGHDN and CDR2 FVKESK. The CDR3 contains 15 residues. The CDR3 protein is CASSPSRDYLNEQFF. CDR3 nucleotides: TGTGCCAGCAGCCCTTCGCGGGACTACCTCAATGAGCAGTTCTTC.

This chain connects TRBV19 to TRBJ2-7, with 11 bases that match TRBD2. Germline values: CDR1 LNHDA, CDR2 SQIVND (reference sequence). The CDR3 has 15 residues. The J segment lost 2 bases and the V segment lost 1 base, leaving 1 base of the junction unmatched. The CDR3: CASSIGSGRAYEQYF. DNA for the CDR3: TGTGCCAGTAGTATAGGTAGCGGGAGGGCCTACGAGCAGTACTTC.

The chain links TRBV15 to TRBJ2-1; 10 bases match TRBD2. J gave up 5 bases and V 8 bases, and 21 bases lay outside the gene matches. The CDR3 is made up of 19 amino acids. The germline CDR1 and CDR2 sequences are LNHNV and YYDKDF (reference sequence). CDR3 nucleotide sequence: TGTGCCACCCATCCGGGACCCCTCGGGCCTAGCGGGAGTAACAATGAGCAGTTCTTC. This translates into CATHPGPLGPSGSNNEQFF.

The chain uses TRBV7-3 and TRBJ2-7, with a weak D call TRBD2 (6 bases). With 5 bases removed from V and 2 bases from J, the gap between germline ends came to 13 bases. Germline CDR1 SGHTA, CDR2 FQGTGA. The CDR3 length is 14 residues. The CDR3, as DNA: TGTGCCAGCAGCCCGAGCGGGCCTACCTACGAGCAGTACTTC. Translating it yields CASSPSGPTYEQYF. Full variable domain (rest looked up from reference TRBV7-3 and TRBJ2-7): GAGVSQTPSNKVTEKGKYVELRCDPISGHTALYWYRQSLGQGPEFLIYFQGTGAADDSGLPNDRFFAVRPEGSVSTLKIQRTERGDSAVYLCASSPSGPTYEQYFGPGTRLTVT.

A single count supports this clone. The V call is TRBV15, the J call TRBJ2-3; the D is unclear. The germline gives CDR1 LNHNV, CDR2 YYDKDF (reference sequence). This CDR3 is 15 amino acids long. V gave up 0 bases and J gave up 2 bases, with 9 bases separating them. This CDR3 is CATSRDMQYTDTQYF. The CDR3 DNA reads TGTGCCACCAGCAGAGATATGCAGTACACAGATACGCAGTATTTT. Together with reference TRBV15 and TRBJ2-3, the CDR3 gives the full variable domain: DAMVIQNPRYQVTQFGKPVTLSCSQTLNHNVMYWYQQKSSQAPKLLFHYYDKDFNNEADTPDNFQSRRPNTSFCFLDIRSPGLGDTAMYLCATSRDMQYTDTQYFGPGTRLTVL.

The chain combines TRBV2 with TRBJ1-3; D unclear. Germline V lookup: CDR1 SNHLY, CDR2 FYNNEI. V was shortened by 6 bases and J by 4 bases, with 10 bases between the two germline ends. CDR3 size: 13 residues. CDR3 sequence reads: CASSSLRGNTIYF. The CDR3, as DNA: TGTGCCAGCAGCTCCTTGCGAGGAAACACCATATATTTT.

The chain couples TRBV30 to TRBJ2-7, with TRBD2 as a possible D gene (5 bases). V was shortened by 5 bases and J by 2 bases, with 16 bases between the two germline ends. CDR3 size: 14 residues. Germline V gene lookup returns CDR1 GTSNPN and CDR2 SVGIG (reference sequence). CDR3 in DNA: TGTGCCTGGGCCCGCGGAGGTACACCCTACGAGCAGTACTTC. Protein sequence: CAWARGGTPYEQYF.

The V and J genes are TRBV6-5 and TRBJ2-7; weak D call: TRBD2 (6 bases). V was cut by 8 bases and J by 3 bases, with 14 bases left in between. This CDR3 is built from 13 residues. Germline V gene lookup returns CDR1 MNHEY and CDR2 SVGAGI. CDR3: CASRLGGGYEQYF. CDR3 bases: TGTGCCAGCCGCCTCGGGGGAGGCTACGAGCAGTACTTC.

The chain links TRBV7-5 to TRBJ2-7; the table assigns TRBD1, which was not confirmed against the DNA. TRBV7-5 corresponds to a pseudogene. This CDR3 is 15 amino acids long. CDR3: CARTPQGIGSHEQYF. The CDR3 coding sequence is TGTGCCAGAACCCCCCAGGGAATCGGGTCCCACGAGCAGTACTTC.

The V gene is TRBV9, the J gene TRBJ2-7, with 8 bases identical to TRBD1. The CDR3 covers 17 residues. The germline V gene encodes CDR1 SGDLS and CDR2 YYNGEE. Germline trimming cut 0 bases from V and 2 bases from J; bases unmatched to any gene: 10. CDR3: CASSVAYQGRGPYEQYF. DNA of the CDR3: TGTGCCAGCAGCGTAGCATATCAGGGCAGGGGGCCCTACGAGCAGTACTTC. Full variable domain (remainder filled in from reference TRBV9 and TRBJ2-7): DSGVTQTPKHLITATGQRVTLRCSPRSGDLSVYWYQQSLDQGLQFLIQYYNGEERAKGNILERFSAQQFPDLHSELNLSSLELGDSALYFCASSVAYQGRGPYEQYFGPGTRLTVT.

The J gene is TRBJ1-1, the V gene TRBV19, with a weak D call TRBD1 (5 bases). This CDR3 is 13 amino acids long. The germline V and J ends were trimmed by 1 base and 6 bases, with 9 bases remaining between them. Germline V gives CDR1 LNHDA, CDR2 SQIVND (reference sequence). CDR3 protein: CASSIGYRPEAFF. The CDR3 coding sequence is TGTGCCAGTAGTATAGGCTACAGGCCTGAAGCTTTCTTT.

The CDR3 DNA reads TGCAGCGTTGAACTAGCGGGGTACGAGGAGACCCAGTACTTC. This sequence encodes CSVELAGYEETQYF. The chain is built from TRBV29-1 and TRBJ2-5, with TRBD2 matching 9 bases. The CDR3 runs to 14 residues. With V trimmed by 2 bases and J by 5 bases, 6 bases remained unmatched. Germline values: CDR1 SQVTM, CDR2 ANQGSEA.

A few counts support this clone. The chain couples TRBV7-9 to TRBJ1-1; the D gene is possibly TRBD1 (5 bases). Germline V gene data show CDR1 as SEHNR and CDR2 as FQNEAQ (reference sequence). V was clipped by 8 bases and J by 0 bases, with 19 bases between them. The CDR3 totals 16 residues. For the CDR3, the DNA is TGTGCCAGCTTACTTGGACACCGAGGAATGAACACTGAAGCTTTCTTT. It codes for CASLLGHRGMNTEAFF.

This clone has more than one count but fewer than ten. This chain links TRBV6-1 with TRBJ2-7, with TRBD1 matching 7 bases. The V gene's germline CDR1 is MNHNS and CDR2 SASEGT. The CDR3 runs 15 residues. Trimming at V came to 3 bases and at J to 7 bases, leaving 12 bases not matched to a gene. CDR3 amino acids: CASSDTGQDRKEQYF. The DNA for the CDR3 is TGTGCCAGCAGTGACACCGGACAGGACAGGAAGGAGCAGTACTTC.

CDR3 sequence: CASSPRDRNYGYTF. DNA for the CDR3: TGCGCCAGCAGTCCCCGTGATAGAAACTATGGCTACACCTTC. V is TRBV4-1 and J is TRBJ1-2, with no clear D. The CDR3 is 14 residues long. In germline, CDR1 is MGHRA, CDR2 YSYEKL. V shed 6 bases and J shed 2 bases, with 13 bases lying between them.

The J gene is TRBJ2-5, the V gene TRBV29-1, with D maybe TRBD2 (5 bases). This CDR3 contains 21 residues. V was shortened by 3 bases and J by 3 bases, with 35 bases between the two germline ends. The V gene's germline CDR1 is SQVTM and CDR2 ANQGSEA. The CDR3, as DNA: TGCAGCGTTGAGCCCTGGGGAGTAGCTAACACTGGGCCGTGGGGAGAAGAGACCCAGTACTTC. Amino acid sequence: CSVEPWGVANTGPWGEETQYF.

The rearrangement joins TRBV6-5 to TRBJ2-5; 8 bases agree with TRBD1. Per the germline V gene, CDR1 is MNHEY and CDR2 is SVGAGI. Trimming removed 1 base from V and 2 bases from J; junction bases left unmatched: 3. CDR3 length: 15 residues. CDR3 sequence (DNA): TGTGCCAGCAGTTACTTCGGACAGGGACAAGAGACCCAGTACTTC. Translating gives CASSYFGQGQETQYF.

V and J are TRBV12-5 and TRBJ1-3; D gene uncertain. Per the germline V gene, CDR1 is LGHNT and CDR2 is FRNRAP. This CDR3 region has 17 residues. Trimming left V 0 bases short and J 0 bases short, with 12 bases between. The CDR3 loop reads CASGLVSSGHSGNTIYF. The CDR3 bases are TGTGCTAGTGGTTTGGTATCTAGCGGTCACTCTGGAAACACCATATATTTT.

This clone was detected only once. The chain is built from TRBV30 and TRBJ1-1; D gene ambiguous. V was trimmed by 4 bases and J by 1 base, leaving 22 bases between them. This CDR3 has 17 amino acids. CDR1 and CDR2 from the germline V gene are GTSNPN and SVGIG (reference sequence). This chain's CDR3 is CAWTPLRDLVKNTEAFF. Written as DNA, the CDR3 is TGTGCCTGGACCCCTCTCCGGGATCTTGTAAAGAACACTGAAGCTTTCTTT. Supplemented by reference TRBV30 and TRBJ1-1, the full variable domain reads SQTIHQWPATLVQPVGSPLSLECTVEGTSNPNLYWYRQAAGRGLQLLFYSVGIGQISSEVPQNLSASRPQDRQFILSSKKLLLSDSGFYLCAWTPLRDLVKNTEAFFGQGTRLTVV.

The chain combines TRBV7-2 with TRBJ2-5; 7 positions agree with TRBD2. Germline CDR1 is SGHTA and CDR2 is FQGNSA. Unmatched junction bases numbered 3, after V lost 3 bases and J lost 2 bases. The CDR3 has 14 amino acids. The DNA for the CDR3 is TGTGCCAGCAGCTTTCGGGGGGTACAAGAGACCCAGTACTTC. This gives the protein CASSFRGVQETQYF.

This chain joins TRBV18 and TRBJ1-3; D perhaps matches TRBD1 (6 bases). Germline V lookup: CDR1 KGHSH, CDR2 LQKENI. Trimming took off 0 bases at V and 5 bases at J, with 14 bases between the two ends. CDR3 length equals 16 residues. For the CDR3, the DNA is TGTGCCAGCTCACCACCTGGGGCTACAGGGAGAAACACCATATATTTT. As protein: CASSPPGATGRNTIYF.